The text below deals with one TCR beta chain. What it recognizes is unknown. This sample was taken from a study of CD8+ T cells in alopecia areata. Regarding the study as a whole: Tofacitinib significantly reduced both scalp clonality and expanded CD8+ clones among the top 100. Higher clonality than in normal scalp was seen in lesional scalp, especially alopecia totalis/universalis.

Trimming pared 6 bases from V and 0 bases from J, leaving 15 bases between. Germline CDR1 reads MNHEY; CDR2 reads SMNVEV (reference sequence). This CDR3 contains 15 residues. As for treatment: oral pan-JAK inhibitor, 5-10 mg twice daily. Sequencing relied on a cDNA template that was reverse transcribed from extracted RNA. TCRdb's table, derived via immunoSEQ multiplex PCR, lists solely in-frame clones and lacks some. The data hold 250,000 to 350,000 clones, with about three fifths observed a single time. The specimen was CD4+ T cells sorted from blood, collected at week 52, from a patient treated with tofacitinib. The origin of this receptor is a human donor with alopecia areata. The rearrangement joins TRBV27 to TRBJ2-7, with D maybe TRBD2 (6 bases). CDR3 protein: CASRERFGGSYEQYF. The DNA for the CDR3 is TGTGCCAGCAGGGAAAGGTTCGGGGGCTCCTACGAGCAGTACTTC.